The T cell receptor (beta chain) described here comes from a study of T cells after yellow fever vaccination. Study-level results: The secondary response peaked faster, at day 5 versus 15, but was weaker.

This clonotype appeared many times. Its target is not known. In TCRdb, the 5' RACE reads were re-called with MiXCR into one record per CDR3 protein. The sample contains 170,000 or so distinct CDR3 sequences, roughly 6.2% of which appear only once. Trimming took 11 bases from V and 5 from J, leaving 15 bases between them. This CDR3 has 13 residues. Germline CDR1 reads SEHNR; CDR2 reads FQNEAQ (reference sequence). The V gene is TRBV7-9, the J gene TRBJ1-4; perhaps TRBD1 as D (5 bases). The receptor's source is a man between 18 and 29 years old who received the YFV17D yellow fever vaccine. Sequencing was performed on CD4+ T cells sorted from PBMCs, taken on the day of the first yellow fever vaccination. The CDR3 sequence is CASGRTPNEKLFF. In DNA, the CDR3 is TGTGCCTCAGGGAGGACTCCAAATGAAAAACTGTTTTTT.